This T cell receptor (beta chain) was sequenced during a study of blood T cell repertoires in COVID-19. Background on the study: There were acute and convalescent COVID-19 samples, and they came from the United States, Italy and Spain. From T cells, B-cell-depleted T cells, or PBMCs came the material, which was cDNA or gDNA.

In the authors' methods: Quantification of nucleated cells was approximated via reference gene primer amplification. Measured with immunoSEQ multiplex PCR; TCRdb has only the in-frame clones, and not every one. That table gives V, J and clone size, and the DNA gave D and trimming. The sample records around 150,000 clones, roughly 79% being singletons. Sequenced material: peripheral blood. The sequence came from a woman older than 75 with acute or convalescent COVID-19.

CDR3 protein: CASSLPGTGVTEAFF. The CDR3 coding sequence is TGTGCCAGCAGCTTGCCCGGGACAGGGGTGACTGAAGCTTTCTTT. The chain joins TRBV5-4 to TRBJ1-1; TRBD1 agrees at 10 bases. This CDR3 region has 15 residues. J lost 5 bases, V lost 1 base, and 5 bases had no gene match. Germline CDR1 reads SGHNT; CDR2 reads YYREEE (reference sequence).